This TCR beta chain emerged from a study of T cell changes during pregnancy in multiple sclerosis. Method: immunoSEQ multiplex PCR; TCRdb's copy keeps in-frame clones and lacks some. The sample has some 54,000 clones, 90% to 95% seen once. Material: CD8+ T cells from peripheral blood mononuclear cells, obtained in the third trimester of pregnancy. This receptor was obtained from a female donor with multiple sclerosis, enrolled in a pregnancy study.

CDR3 sequence: CASSHWVNRGALRYGEQFF. The CDR3 DNA is TGTGCCAGCAGCCACTGGGTCAATCGGGGGGCATTAAGGTACGGTGAGCAGTTCTTC. The chain links TRBV11-2 to TRBJ2-1, with D tentatively TRBD2 (7 bases). The CDR3 length is 19 residues. Trimming took 5 bases from V and 9 from J, leaving 32 bases between them. CDR1 is SGHAT and CDR2 is FQNNGV in the germline V gene.